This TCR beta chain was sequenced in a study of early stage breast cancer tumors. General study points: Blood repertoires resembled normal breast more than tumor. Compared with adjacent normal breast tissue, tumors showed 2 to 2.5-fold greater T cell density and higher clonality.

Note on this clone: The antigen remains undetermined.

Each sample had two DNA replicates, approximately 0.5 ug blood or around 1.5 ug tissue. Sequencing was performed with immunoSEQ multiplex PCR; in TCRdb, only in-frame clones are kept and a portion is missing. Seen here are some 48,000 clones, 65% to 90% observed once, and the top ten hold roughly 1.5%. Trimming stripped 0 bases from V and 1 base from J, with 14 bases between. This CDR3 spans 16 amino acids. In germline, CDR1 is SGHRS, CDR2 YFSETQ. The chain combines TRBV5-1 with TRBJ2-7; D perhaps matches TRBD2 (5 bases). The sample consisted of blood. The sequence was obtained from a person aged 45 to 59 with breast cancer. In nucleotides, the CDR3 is TGCGCCAGCAGCTTGGCCGAGGGCTCGTTATCCTACGAGCAGTACTTC. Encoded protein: CASSLAEGSLSYEQYF. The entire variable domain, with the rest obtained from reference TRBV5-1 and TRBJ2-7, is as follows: KAGVTQTPRYLIKTRGQQVTLSCSPISGHRSVSWYQQTPGQGLQFLFEYFSETQRNKGNFPGRFSGRQFSNSRSEMNVSTLELGDSALYLCASSLAEGSLSYEQYFGPGTRLTVT.